This T cell receptor (beta chain) was sequenced during a study of cytomegalovirus exposure and HLA in healthy donors. General observations from the study: In vitro confirmation showed three CMV-associated chains to be CMV antigen specific.

Trimming took off 0 bases at V and 11 bases at J, with 13 bases between the two ends. CDR1 is MNHNS and CDR2 is SASEGT in the germline V gene. There are 13 residues in the CDR3. Comments on this clone: Antigen unknown.

60 Vbeta and 13 Jbeta primers were used in PCR. The method was immunoSEQ multiplex PCR; TCRdb's version includes in-frame clones alone and lacks a portion of them. This sample has about 120,000 clones, with around three quarters found just once. The chain joins TRBV6-1 to TRBJ1-1; D unclear. Specimen: PBMCs. The receptor comes from a human donor in good health. DNA of the CDR3: TGTGCCAGCAGTGAAGCAGGGAGCCCGGGCGCTTTCTTT. Translation gives CASSEAGSPGAFF.